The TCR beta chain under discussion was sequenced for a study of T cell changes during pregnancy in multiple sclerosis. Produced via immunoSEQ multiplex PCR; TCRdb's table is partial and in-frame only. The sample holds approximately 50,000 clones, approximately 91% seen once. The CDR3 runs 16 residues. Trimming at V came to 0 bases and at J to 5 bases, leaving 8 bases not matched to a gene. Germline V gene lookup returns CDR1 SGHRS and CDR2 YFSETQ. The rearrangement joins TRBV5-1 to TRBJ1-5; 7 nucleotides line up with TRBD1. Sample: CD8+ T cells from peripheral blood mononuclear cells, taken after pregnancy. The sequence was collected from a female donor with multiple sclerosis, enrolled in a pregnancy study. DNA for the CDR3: TGCGCCAGCAGCTTGGGCCCGGGACAGTATCATCAGCCCCAGCATTTT. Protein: CASSLGPGQYHQPQHF.